One and the same sample provided the 14 T cell receptor beta chains below, sequenced in a study of shared clonotypes between healthy human individuals. Sequencing was performed with immunoSEQ multiplex PCR; in TCRdb, only in-frame clones are kept and a portion is missing. The data hold some 2,500,000 clones, with 93% observed a single time. Specimen: naive CD4+ T cells from PBMCs. The subset denotes: CD45RA+ positively selected. These receptors originate from a man aged 18 to 30 in good health. Some clones in this sample may be carry-over from other donors' samples.

This clone was recorded many times. The chain carries TRBV7-9 and TRBJ2-3; possibly TRBD1 or TRBD2 for D (5 bases each). Germline CDR1 is SEHNR and CDR2 is FQNEAQ (reference sequence). V was pared by 3 bases and J by 4 bases, with 20 bases between. This CDR3 contains 17 residues. The CDR3, as DNA: TGTGCCAGCAGCTTGCGGGCAGGGATGGAGAGGGCAGATACGCAGTATTTT. This codes for CASSLRAGMERADTQYF.

The chain is built from TRBV28 and TRBJ1-3; TRBD1 agrees at 7 bases. Germline trimming cut 5 bases from V and 9 bases from J; bases unmatched to any gene: 10. The CDR3 runs 14 residues. The germline V gene encodes CDR1 MDHEN and CDR2 SYDVKM. CDR3 sequence (DNA): TGTGCCAGCAGTCAGGGGGGCATCGTCCGCACCATATATTTT. Amino acid sequence: CASSQGGIVRTIYF.

The V gene is TRBV6-5, the J gene TRBJ2-1; 9 positions match TRBD2. V was pared by 6 bases and J by 4 bases, with 7 bases of the junction left unmatched. CDR3 length: 15 residues. Germline V gene lookup returns CDR1 MNHEY and CDR2 SVGAGI. CDR3 loop: CASRRRGGAYNEQFF. As DNA, the CDR3 is TGTGCCAGCAGACGGCGGGGGGGAGCTTACAATGAGCAGTTCTTC.

The chain links TRBV28 to TRBJ2-7, with 12 bases lining up with TRBD1. Germline V gene sequence: CDR1 MDHEN, CDR2 SYDVKM. The CDR3 runs 16 residues. J gave up 6 bases and V 5 bases, and 11 bases lay outside the gene matches. CDR3 protein: CASSTPGTGGAGEQYF. CDR3 sequence (DNA): TGTGCCAGCAGTACCCCCGGGACAGGGGGCGCGGGCGAGCAGTACTTC.

The V gene is TRBV30, the J gene TRBJ1-4; 7 positions match TRBD1. Germline CDR1 is GTSNPN and CDR2 is SVGIG (reference sequence). V dropped 0 bases and J dropped 8; count of bases not matched to a gene: 9. The CDR3 has 15 amino acids. The chain's CDR3 is CAWSVPGGLSEKLFF. CDR3 coding DNA: TGTGCCTGGAGTGTACCAGGGGGTTTGAGCGAAAAACTGTTTTTT.

The chain has TRBV19 and TRBJ1-5, with D tentatively TRBD1 (5 bases). Germline V CDR1 and CDR2: LNHDA, SQIVND (reference sequence). The V and J ends lost 5 bases and 4 bases respectively, with 9 bases between them. The CDR3 contains 13 residues. CDR3 loop: CASSYQGNQPQHF. The CDR3 DNA reads as TGTGCCAGTAGTTACCAGGGAAATCAGCCCCAGCATTTT.

The gene calls are TRBV5-6 and TRBJ2-7; D remains ambiguous. V lost 4 bases and J lost 6, with 11 bases in between. The V gene's germline CDR1 is SGHDT and CDR2 YYEEEE. CDR3 size: 12 residues. The CDR3 sequence: CASSTSPGEQYF. CDR3 in DNA: TGTGCCAGCAGCACGTCGCCGGGCGAGCAGTACTTC.

The V call is TRBV19, the J call TRBJ2-5; D ambiguous. V lost 5 bases and J lost 0, with 10 bases in between. This CDR3 has 14 residues. Germline CDR1 is LNHDA and CDR2 is SQIVND (reference sequence). The CDR3 protein is CASSFRWDQETQYF. The CDR3 nucleotides read TGTGCCAGTAGTTTCCGGTGGGACCAAGAGACCCAGTACTTC.

The chain couples TRBV6-6 to TRBJ2-2; 12 bases agree with TRBD2. The CDR3 totals 15 residues. In germline, CDR1 is MNHNY, CDR2 SVGAGI (reference sequence). The J segment lost 5 bases and the V segment lost 5 bases, leaving 3 bases of the junction unmatched. CDR3: CASSKLAGGTGELFF. As DNA, the CDR3 is TGTGCCAGCAGTAAACTAGCGGGAGGAACCGGGGAGCTGTTTTTT.

The genes are TRBV28 and TRBJ1-2, with 11 nucleotides matching TRBD1. The CDR3 extends over 17 amino acids. Per the germline V gene, CDR1 is MDHEN and CDR2 is SYDVKM. J was trimmed by 8 bases and V by 6 bases; bases with no gene match: 17. CDR3 coding DNA: TGTGCCAGCAGAGCCCGGTGGACAGGACAGGGGGCGCGGGGCTACACCTTC. It yields the protein CASRARWTGQGARGYTF.

A note on this clone: Other DNA sequences in this specimen translate into the identical CDR3. V gene TRBV5-4 combines with J gene TRBJ1-3; 10 nucleotides align to TRBD1. V dropped 0 bases and J dropped 4; count of bases not matched to a gene: 4. The CDR3 contains 16 residues. Per germline, CDR1 SGHNT and CDR2 YYREEE (reference sequence). CDR3 bases: TGTGCCAGCAGCTTGGGGACAGGGGGTAGCGGAAACACCATATATTTT. Translating it yields CASSLGTGGSGNTIYF.

As concerns this clone: Other DNA sequences in the same sample also yield this CDR3. The CDR3 here is CASSLRRYEQYF. DNA of the CDR3: TGTGCCAGCAGTTTGAGAAGATACGAGCAGTACTTC. The V call is TRBV28, the J call TRBJ2-7; no clear D gene. The CDR3 sequence is 12 residues long. The germline gives CDR1 MDHEN, CDR2 SYDVKM. Trimming removed 3 bases from V and 4 bases from J, with 7 bases in between.

The rearrangement links TRBV28 to TRBJ2-6; D not certain. Germline-derived CDR1 and CDR2 are MDHEN and SYDVKM. The CDR3 length is 16 residues. Trimming took 6 bases from V and 1 from J, leaving 13 bases between them. The CDR3 region is CASRHNPRSGANVLTF. In DNA form, the CDR3 reads TGTGCCAGCAGGCACAACCCGCGATCTGGGGCCAACGTCCTGACTTTC.

The chain links TRBV7-9 to TRBJ2-5, with TRBD2 matching 13 bases. Germline CDR1 is SEHNR and CDR2 is FQNEAQ (reference sequence). Germline trimming cut 5 bases from V and 2 bases from J; bases unmatched to any gene: 8. There are 17 residues in the CDR3. The CDR3 coding sequence is TGTGCCAGCAGCAACCCGGGACTAGCGGGGTATCAAGAGACCCAGTACTTC. Protein product: CASSNPGLAGYQETQYF.